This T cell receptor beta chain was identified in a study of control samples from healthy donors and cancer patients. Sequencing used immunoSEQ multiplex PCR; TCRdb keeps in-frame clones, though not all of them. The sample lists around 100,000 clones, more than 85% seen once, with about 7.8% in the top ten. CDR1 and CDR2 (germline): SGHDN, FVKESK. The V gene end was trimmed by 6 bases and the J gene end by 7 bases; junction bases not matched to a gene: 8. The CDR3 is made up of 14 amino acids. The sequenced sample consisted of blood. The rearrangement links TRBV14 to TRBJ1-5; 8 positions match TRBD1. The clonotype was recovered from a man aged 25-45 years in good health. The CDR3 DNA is TGTGCCAGCAGTCGGACAGGGCCAGGGCAGCCCCAGCATTTT. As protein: CASSRTGPGQPQHF.